A selection of T cell receptor beta chains follows, all from one sample in a study of T cells after yellow fever vaccination. TCRdb independently ran MiXCR on the 5' RACE reads; one entry per CDR3 protein. Found here are over 250,000 distinct CDR3 sequences, approximately 4% of them singletons; the top ten hold roughly 24%. Material: PBMCs, obtained 5 days after the yellow fever booster vaccination. The receptors were gathered from a man between 18 and 35 years old who received the YFV17D yellow fever vaccine. CDR3s include the opening cysteine and the closing phenylalanine or tryptophan. Each record gives: CDR3 DNA, CDR3 protein, V gene, clone size, D gene, J gene. The D gene is left open where the match is weak. Size values are once, few and many counts, or a class for expanded clones, and some rows have none.

TGTGCCAGCAGCAGACAGGGGGCCGGGATTGAAGCTTTCTTT	CASSRQGAGIEAFF	TRBV3-1	few	TRBD1	TRBJ1-1
TGCGCCACCCGGGACGGAAGGAATGAAAAACTGTTTTTT	CATRDGRNEKLFF	TRBV5-1	.	.	TRBJ1-4
TGTGCCAGCAGCTTGGTGGGCGGGGATCAGCCCCAGCATTTT	CASSLVGGDQPQHF	TRBV5-5	many	.	TRBJ1-5
TGCGCCAGCAGCCAAGACCAGCTAGCTTGGAATGAGCAGTTCTTC	CASSQDQLAWNEQFF	TRBV4-1	few	.	TRBJ2-1
TGTGCCAGTAGTAGACAGGTAAATGAGCAGTTCTTC	CASSRQVNEQFF	TRBV19	many	.	TRBJ2-1
TGCGCCAGCACCGGGGCTGATCGGATTGGCTACACCTTC	CASTGADRIGYTF	TRBV4-1	.	.	TRBJ1-2
TGTGCCAGCAGTTTTAGATCCAGGGGGGGCAACTATGGCTACACCTTC	CASSFRSRGGNYGYTF	TRBV27	many	TRBD1	TRBJ1-2
TGTGCCAGCAGTTTATGGGACAGGCGTCTCAATGAGCAGTTCTTC	CASSLWDRRLNEQFF	TRBV27	few	TRBD1	TRBJ2-1
TGCAGCGTTGAATCACAGGCCGCGGGCACTGAAGCTTTCTTT	CSVESQAAGTEAFF	TRBV29-1	many	.	TRBJ1-1
TGCGCCAGCAGCCAAGCCCCAGCGGCTAGCGGGGGGACCTACGAGCAGTACTTC	CASSQAPAASGGTYEQYF	TRBV4-1	.	TRBD2	TRBJ2-7
TGTGCCAGCAGTTACTCTGGGCAGGGGTCCTACGAGCAGTACTTC	CASSYSGQGSYEQYF	TRBV6-5	.	.	TRBJ2-7
TGCGCCAGCAGTTATCGGGACAGGGGGCCGGAGCCCCAGCATTTT	CASSYRDRGPEPQHF	TRBV5-1	.	TRBD1	TRBJ1-5
TGCAGTGCTACCCCAGGGGAAGAGACCCAGTACTTC	CSATPGEETQYF	TRBV20-1	few	.	TRBJ2-5
TGTGCCAGCAGCGCAGCGGGGGCCCTCCACGAGCAGTACTTC	CASSAAGALHEQYF	TRBV9	few	TRBD2	TRBJ2-7
TGTGCCAGCGGACGGCAGGATACTAACTATGGCTACACCTTC	CASGRQDTNYGYTF	TRBV5-8	few	.	TRBJ1-2
TGCAGTGCTAGAGCGTGGAGTCGGCTCGAGCAGTACTTC	CSARAWSRLEQYF	TRBV20-1	many	.	TRBJ2-7
TGCGCCAGCAGCTTAACAGAAGCTAACTATGGCTACACCTTC	CASSLTEANYGYTF	TRBV5-1	many	.	TRBJ1-2
TGCAGTGCCCACCCCTCTGGACTAGCGGGTGCCAATGAGCAGTTCTTC	CSAHPSGLAGANEQFF	TRBV20-1	.	TRBD2	TRBJ2-1
TGTGCCAGCAGCAAAGCCGCAGGCGACACCGGGGAGCTGTTTTTT	CASSKAAGDTGELFF	TRBV21-1	many	.	TRBJ2-2
TGTGCCACCAGTATCAGGCTAGCAAACACCGGGGAGCTGTTTTTT	CATSIRLANTGELFF	TRBV24-1	.	.	TRBJ2-2
TGTGCCAGCAGCTGGACTAGCGGGGTGGCAGATACGCAGTATTTT	CASSWTSGVADTQYF	TRBV7-2	.	TRBD2	TRBJ2-3
TGTGCCAGCAGCCTGACAGAGCCCGCGAACACCGGGGAGCTGTTTTTT	CASSLTEPANTGELFF	TRBV5-6	many	.	TRBJ2-2
TGCAGTGCTGGGGGATGGTCATGGATCACTGAAGCTTTCTTT	CSAGGWSWITEAFF	TRBV20-1	.	.	TRBJ1-1
TGTGCCAGCAGCTCCTCGGGCAGGGTGGGATCTGGAAACACCATATATTTT	CASSSSGRVGSGNTIYF	TRBV7-9	few	.	TRBJ1-3
TGTGCCAGCAGCTCGAGACAGGGGCGGTACGAGCAGTACTTC	CASSSRQGRYEQYF	TRBV5-4	few	TRBD1	TRBJ2-7
TGTGCCAGCAGCCCGCCTCAAGAAGGTGGAAACACCATATATTTT	CASSPPQEGGNTIYF	TRBV4-2	.	.	TRBJ1-3
TGCGCCAGCACCTCCCGCCCCTGGGGAGAAACCGGGGAGCTGTTTTTT	CASTSRPWGETGELFF	TRBV4-3	few	.	TRBJ2-2
TGCGCCAGCAGCTTGCGTCAACCCAAGGGAGAGACCCAGTACTTC	CASSLRQPKGETQYF	TRBV5-1	.	.	TRBJ2-5
TGTGCCAGCGGCAGGGAGGGAAGGGTTGAGCAGTTCTTC	CASGREGRVEQFF	TRBV6-5	.	TRBD2	TRBJ2-1
TGCGCCAGCAGCCAAGATACTACGCGGGGGGCAGATACGCAGTATTTT	CASSQDTTRGADTQYF	TRBV4-3	.	TRBD2	TRBJ2-3
TGTGCCAGCAGCTTGGTGACAGCCCCTAACTATGGCTACACCTTC	CASSLVTAPNYGYTF	TRBV5-6	.	.	TRBJ1-2
TGCGCCAGCAGCCAAGCTTCTGGGGTAACTAGCCAGGTCAATGAGCAGTTCTTC	CASSQASGVTSQVNEQFF	TRBV4-1	few	.	TRBJ2-1
TGTGCCAGCTCACCACTGACTAGCGGGAGCTACGAGCAGTACTTC	CASSPLTSGSYEQYF	TRBV18	few	TRBD2	TRBJ2-7